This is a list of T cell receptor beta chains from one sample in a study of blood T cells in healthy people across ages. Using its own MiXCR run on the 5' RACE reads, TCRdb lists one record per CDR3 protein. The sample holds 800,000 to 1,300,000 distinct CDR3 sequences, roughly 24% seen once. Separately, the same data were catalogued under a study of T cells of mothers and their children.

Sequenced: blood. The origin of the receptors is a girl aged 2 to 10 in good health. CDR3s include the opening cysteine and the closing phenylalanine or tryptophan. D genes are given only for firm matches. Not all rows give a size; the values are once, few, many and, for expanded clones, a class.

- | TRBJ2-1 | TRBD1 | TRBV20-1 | CSAARDRGFGEQFF | TGCAGTGCTGCCCGGGACAGGGGTTTTGGTGAGCAGTTCTTC
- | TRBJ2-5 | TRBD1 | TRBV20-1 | CSAHRGGEETQYF | TGCAGTGCTCACAGAGGGGGCGAGGAGACCCAGTACTTC
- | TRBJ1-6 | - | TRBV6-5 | CASSYSQNSPLHF | TGTGCCAGCAGTTACTCACAAAATTCACCCCTCCACTTT
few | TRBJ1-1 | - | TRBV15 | CATSSFLGDLNTEAFF | TGTGCCACCAGCTCCTTTTTAGGGGACCTGAACACTGAAGCTTTCTTT
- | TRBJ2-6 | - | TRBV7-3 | CASSRSGTGANVLTF | TGTGCCAGCAGCCGCTCGGGTACCGGGGCCAACGTCCTGACTTTC
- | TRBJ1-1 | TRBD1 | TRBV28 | CASSFGDRMNTEAFF | TGTGCCAGCAGTTTTGGGGACAGGATGAACACTGAAGCTTTCTTT
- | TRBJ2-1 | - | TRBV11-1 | CASSLASWSSYNEQFF | TGTGCCAGCAGCTTAGCGTCCTGGAGCTCCTACAATGAGCAGTTCTTC
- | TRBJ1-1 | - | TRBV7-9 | CASSFFPDDGMNTEAFF | TGTGCCAGCAGCTTTTTCCCGGACGATGGTATGAACACTGAAGCTTTCTTT
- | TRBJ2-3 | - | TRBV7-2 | CASSLVRFADTQYF | TGTGCCAGCAGCTTAGTTAGGTTCGCAGATACGCAGTATTTT
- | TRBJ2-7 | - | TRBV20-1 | CSARDRDEQYF | TGCAGTGCTAGAGACCGAGACGAGCAGTACTTC
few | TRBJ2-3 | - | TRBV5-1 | CASSLVAVTSTDTQYF | TGCGCCAGCAGCTTGGTTGCAGTTACTAGCACAGATACGCAGTATTTT
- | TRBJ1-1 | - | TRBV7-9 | CASRYGSEAFF | TGTGCCAGCAGGTATGGGAGTGAAGCTTTCTTT
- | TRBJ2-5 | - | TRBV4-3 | CASSQVPIRGEETQYF | TGCGCCAGCAGCCAAGTTCCGATACGGGGAGAAGAGACCCAGTACTTC
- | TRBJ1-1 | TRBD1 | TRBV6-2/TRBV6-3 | CASSETPTGANTEAFF | TGTGCCAGCAGCGAAACACCGACAGGGGCGAACACTGAAGCTTTCTTT
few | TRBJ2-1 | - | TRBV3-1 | CASSQDLRGGLYNEQFF | TGTGCCAGCAGCCAAGATCTTCGGGGCGGCCTCTACAATGAGCAGTTCTTC
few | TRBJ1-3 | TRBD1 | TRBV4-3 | CASSLSTGAGNTIYF | TGCGCCAGCAGCCTATCGACAGGGGCTGGAAACACCATATATTTT
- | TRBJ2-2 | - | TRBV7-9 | CASTQSRLSGTGELFF | TGTGCCAGCACTCAAAGCAGACTTTCCGGAACCGGGGAGCTGTTTTTT
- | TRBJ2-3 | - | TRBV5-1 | CASTQSLTDTQYF | TGCGCCAGCACCCAGTCCCTCACAGATACGCAGTATTTT
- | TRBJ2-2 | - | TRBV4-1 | CASSPVMGATTGELFF | TGCGCCAGCAGCCCAGTCATGGGGGCTACCACCGGGGAGCTGTTTTTT
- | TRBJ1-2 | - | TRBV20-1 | CSARDLRAGEGYGYTF | TGCAGTGCTAGAGATCTTAGGGCAGGGGAAGGCTATGGCTACACCTTC
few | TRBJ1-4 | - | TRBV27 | CASSPLLGYNEKLFF | TGTGCCAGCAGTCCCCTCCTGGGGTATAATGAAAAACTGTTTTTT
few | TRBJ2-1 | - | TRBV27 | CASSFGARSFKQQFF | TGTGCCAGCAGTTTCGGGGCCCGCTCCTTCAAGCAGCAGTTCTTC
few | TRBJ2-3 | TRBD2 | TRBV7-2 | CASSSTSGETDTQYF | TGTGCCAGCAGCTCGACTAGCGGGGAAACAGATACGCAGTATTTT
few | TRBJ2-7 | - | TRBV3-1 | CASSQLDGNSYEQYF | TGTGCCAGCAGCCAGCTTGACGGCAACTCCTACGAGCAGTACTTC
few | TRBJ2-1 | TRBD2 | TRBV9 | CASSAEGRLAGVDEQFF | TGTGCCAGCAGCGCCGAGGGGCGACTAGCGGGAGTAGATGAGCAGTTCTTC
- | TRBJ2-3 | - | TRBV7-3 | CASSLTGLALTGTDTQYF | TGTGCCAGCAGCCTCACGGGGCTAGCGCTCACCGGCACAGATACGCAGTATTTT
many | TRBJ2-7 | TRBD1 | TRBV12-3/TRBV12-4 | CASSFRDRGYEQYF | TGTGCCAGCAGTTTTAGAGACAGGGGTTACGAGCAGTACTTC
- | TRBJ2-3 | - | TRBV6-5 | CASSYRTSDTQYF | TGTGCCAGCAGTTACAGGACGTCCGATACGCAGTATTTT
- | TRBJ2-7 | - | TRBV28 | CASSLLIYEQYF | TGTGCCAGCAGTTTATTGATCTACGAGCAGTACTTC
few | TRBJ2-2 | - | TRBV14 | CASSLQGHGELFF | TGTGCCAGCAGCCTACAGGGACACGGGGAGCTGTTTTTT
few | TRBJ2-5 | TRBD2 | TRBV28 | CASSLAGETETQYF | TGTGCCAGCAGTTTAGCGGGAGAGACGGAGACCCAGTACTTC
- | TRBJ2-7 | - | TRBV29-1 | CSVVQNTYEQYF | TGCAGCGTTGTACAAAATACCTACGAGCAGTACTTC
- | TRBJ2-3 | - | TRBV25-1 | CASSRNELGFTDTQYF | TGTGCCAGCAGTCGAAACGAGCTAGGGTTCACAGATACGCAGTATTTT
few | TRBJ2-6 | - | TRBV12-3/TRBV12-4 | CTSSLEASGANVLTF | TGTACCAGCAGTTTAGAGGCCTCCGGGGCCAACGTCCTGACTTTC
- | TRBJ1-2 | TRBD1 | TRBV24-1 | CATSSSGTAQTFYGYTF | TGTGCCACCAGCTCGTCGGGGACAGCTCAAACGTTCTATGGCTACACCTTC
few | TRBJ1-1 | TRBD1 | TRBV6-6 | CASTGGVTEAFF | TGTGCCAGCACAGGGGGCGTCACTGAAGCTTTCTTT
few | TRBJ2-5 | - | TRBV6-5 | CASSSIPGPQETQYF | TGTGCCAGCAGTTCTATCCCGGGTCCGCAAGAGACCCAGTACTTC
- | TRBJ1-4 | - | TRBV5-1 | CASSLAPGSSEKLFF | TGCGCCAGCAGCTTGGCCCCGGGTAGTTCGGAAAAACTGTTTTTT
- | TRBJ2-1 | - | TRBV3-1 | CASSPGHLSYNEQFF | TGTGCCAGCAGCCCGGGACACCTCTCCTACAATGAGCAGTTCTTC
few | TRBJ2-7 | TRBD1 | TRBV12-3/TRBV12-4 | CASSLTPGQGSEQYF | TGTGCCAGCAGTTTAACCCCGGGACAGGGGAGCGAGCAGTACTTC
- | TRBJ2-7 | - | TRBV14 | CASSQDSRDEQYF | TGTGCCAGCAGCCAAGACTCACGGGACGAGCAGTACTTC
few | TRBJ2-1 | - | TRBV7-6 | CASSYTGEGQGNEQFF | TGTGCCAGCAGCTATACTGGGGAGGGGCAGGGGAATGAGCAGTTCTTC
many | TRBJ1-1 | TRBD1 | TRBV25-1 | CASSGKGGALAEAFF | TGTGCCAGCAGTGGGAAAGGGGGCGCATTGGCTGAAGCTTTCTTT
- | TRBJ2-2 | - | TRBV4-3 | CASSLSWWEGDNTGELFF | TGCGCCAGCAGCCTTTCGTGGTGGGAGGGGGACAACACCGGGGAGCTGTTTTTT
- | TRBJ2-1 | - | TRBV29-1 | CSVEAGQLYNEQFF | TGCAGCGTTGAAGCCGGACAGCTATACAATGAGCAGTTCTTC
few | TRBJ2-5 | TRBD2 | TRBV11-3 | CASTPRASGGLETQYF | TGTGCCAGCACCCCTCGGGCTAGCGGGGGCTTGGAGACCCAGTACTTC
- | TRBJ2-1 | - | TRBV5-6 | CASSSAGLRAVTYEQFF | TGTGCCAGCAGCTCTGCGGGGCTAAGGGCGGTAACGTATGAGCAGTTCTTC
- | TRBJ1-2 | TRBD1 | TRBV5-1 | CASSLEGGTGAPNYGYTF | TGCGCCAGCAGCTTGGAGGGGGGCACAGGGGCGCCTAACTATGGCTACACCTTC
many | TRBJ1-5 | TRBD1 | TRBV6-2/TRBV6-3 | CASSPGTENQPQHF | TGTGCCAGCAGTCCCGGGACAGAGAATCAGCCCCAGCATTTT
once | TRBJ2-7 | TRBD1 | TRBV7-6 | CASSLSGTGLVEQYF | TGTGCCAGCAGCTTATCCGGGACAGGACTCGTCGAGCAGTACTTC
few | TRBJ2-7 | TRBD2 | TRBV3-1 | CASGGGLAGAIPYEQYF | TGTGCCAGCGGGGGGGGACTAGCGGGAGCGATTCCCTACGAGCAGTACTTC
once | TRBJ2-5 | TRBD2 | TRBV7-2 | CASSEPGLAGGRILETQYF | TGTGCCAGCAGCGAACCGGGACTAGCGGGGGGGCGAATTCTGGAGACCCAGTACTTC
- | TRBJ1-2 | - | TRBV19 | CASFDRIHYGYTF | TGTGCCAGCTTTGACAGGATTCACTATGGCTACACCTTC
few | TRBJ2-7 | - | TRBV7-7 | CASSLGDAGLGEQYF | TGTGCTAGCAGCTTAGGAGACGCTGGTTTGGGCGAGCAGTACTTC
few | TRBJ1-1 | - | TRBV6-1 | CASSEGRGGTEAFF | TGTGCCAGCAGTGAGGGGAGGGGGGGCACTGAAGCTTTCTTT
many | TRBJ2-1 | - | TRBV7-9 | CASSLILIRDEQFF | TGTGCCAGCAGCTTAATTCTCATCAGGGATGAGCAGTTCTTC